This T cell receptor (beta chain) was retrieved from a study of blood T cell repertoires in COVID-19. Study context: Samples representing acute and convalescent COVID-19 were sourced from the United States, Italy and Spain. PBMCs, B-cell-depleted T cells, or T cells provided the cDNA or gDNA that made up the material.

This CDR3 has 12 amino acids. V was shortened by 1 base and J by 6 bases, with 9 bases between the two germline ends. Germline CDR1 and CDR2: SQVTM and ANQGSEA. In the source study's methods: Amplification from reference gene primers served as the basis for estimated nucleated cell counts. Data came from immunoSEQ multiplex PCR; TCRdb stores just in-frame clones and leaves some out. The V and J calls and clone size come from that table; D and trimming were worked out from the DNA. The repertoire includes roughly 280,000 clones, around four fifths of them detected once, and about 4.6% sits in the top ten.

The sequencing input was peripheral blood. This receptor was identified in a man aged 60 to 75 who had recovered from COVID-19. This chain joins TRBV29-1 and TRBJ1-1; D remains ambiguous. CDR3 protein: CSVEVGRAEAFF. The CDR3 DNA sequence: TGCAGCGTTGAAGTGGGGAGGGCTGAAGCTTTCTTT.